This entry concerns a single TCR beta chain. Its antigen is unidentified. Germline V lookup: CDR1 LNHDA, CDR2 SQIVND (reference sequence). The ends lost 7 bases at V and 4 bases at J; junction bases unmatched: 13. This CDR3 contains 16 residues. This entry comes from a study of cytomegalovirus exposure and HLA in healthy donors. Study-wide background: The roughly 110 validation repertoires were reported in a later analysis to have been generated on the same platform as the approximately 700 first-cohort repertoires. The study, taken as a whole, reports: A few CMV-associated chains were confirmed in vitro to be specific for CMV antigens. Researchers catalogued under 200 TCR beta chains as cytomegalovirus-associated. Most TCR sequences were rare, but some public TCRs occurred in many donors.

Sequenced by immunoSEQ multiplex PCR; TCRdb stores in-frame clones only, minus some. Of around 180,000 clones listed, about 82% are singletons. The receptor's source is a woman in her late teens or twenties in good health and CMV-seronegative. What was sequenced was PBMCs. This rearrangement joins TRBV19 to TRBJ1-1; 9 bases are shared with TRBD1. For the CDR3, the DNA is TGTGCCAGTATCCGGGGACAGGGTTCGGGGGTCACTGAAGCTTTCTTT. Its translation is CASIRGQGSGVTEAFF.